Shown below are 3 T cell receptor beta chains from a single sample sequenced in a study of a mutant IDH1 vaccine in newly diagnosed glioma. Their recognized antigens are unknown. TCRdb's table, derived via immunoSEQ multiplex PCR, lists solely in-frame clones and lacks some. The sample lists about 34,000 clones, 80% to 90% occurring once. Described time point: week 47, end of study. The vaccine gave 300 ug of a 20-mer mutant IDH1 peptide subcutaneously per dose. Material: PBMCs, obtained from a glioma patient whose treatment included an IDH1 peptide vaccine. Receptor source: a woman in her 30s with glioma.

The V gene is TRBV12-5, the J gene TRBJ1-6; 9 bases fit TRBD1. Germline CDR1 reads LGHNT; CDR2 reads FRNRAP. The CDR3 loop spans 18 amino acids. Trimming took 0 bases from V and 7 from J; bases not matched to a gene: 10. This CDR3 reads CASGLVVGQGGGNSPLHF. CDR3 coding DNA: TGTGCTAGTGGTTTGGTAGTGGGACAGGGAGGAGGGAATTCACCCCTCCACTTT.

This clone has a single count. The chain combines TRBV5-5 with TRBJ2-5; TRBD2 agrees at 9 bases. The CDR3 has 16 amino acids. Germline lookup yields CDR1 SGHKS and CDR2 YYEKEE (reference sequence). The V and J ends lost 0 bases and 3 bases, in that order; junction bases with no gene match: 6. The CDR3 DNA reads TGTGCCAGCAGCTTGGGTCTGGCTAGCGGGGAAGAGACCCAGTACTTC. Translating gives CASSLGLASGEETQYF.

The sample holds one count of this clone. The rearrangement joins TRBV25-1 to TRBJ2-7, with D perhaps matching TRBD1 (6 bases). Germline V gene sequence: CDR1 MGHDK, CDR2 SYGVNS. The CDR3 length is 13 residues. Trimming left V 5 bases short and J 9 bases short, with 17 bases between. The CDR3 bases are TGTGCCAGCAGTCCCTCGGACAGCCTAGGGCAGTACTTC. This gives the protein CASSPSDSLGQYF.